This T cell receptor beta chain appears in the sequencing data of a study of blood T cells in healthy people across ages. Trimming stripped 4 bases from V and 0 bases from J, with 12 bases between. Germline V gives CDR1 LGHNA, CDR2 YNFKEQ. This CDR3 region has 16 residues. General observations from the study: The fall in TCR beta diversity per million T cells was roughly linear with age.

With a J-beta primer mix and a sample-barcoded 5' primer, a second PCR ran about 7 to 12 cycles. TCRdb reprocessed the 5' RACE reads with MiXCR, giving one entry per CDR3 protein. Of 550,000 to 700,000 distinct CDR3 sequences listed, 25% to 30% are singletons. Regarding this clonotype: Its antigen is undetermined.

The sequenced material came from blood. The chain recombines TRBV4-2 with TRBJ1-4, with D unclear. The sequence was collected from a woman between 65 and 79 years old in good health. CDR3 coding DNA: TGTGCCAGCAGCCCGGGTAAATATCCAACTAATGAAAAACTGTTTTTT. Its translation is CASSPGKYPTNEKLFF.